This is a list of T cell receptor beta chains from one sample in a study of T cell responses to AZD1222 COVID-19 vaccine. Assay: immunoSEQ multiplex PCR; the TCRdb copy retains only in-frame clones and omits some. The table lists about 85,000 clones, more than 70% of them singletons. The input for sequencing was peripheral blood, taken on day 0 of AZD1222 vaccination. The origin of the receptors is an adult in good health. The CDR3 runs from the conserved cysteine through the conserved F or W. The D gene is left open where the match is weak. Size is stated for part of the rows, as once, few or many counts, or as a class when the clone is expanded.

length	V	size	J	D	DNA	CDR3
14	TRBV12-5	.	TRBJ1-1	TRBD1	TGTGCTAGTGGCTCCGGGACAGGAAACACTGAAGCTTTCTTT	CASGSGTGNTEAFF
14	TRBV12-5	.	TRBJ2-3	.	TGTGCTAGTGGGCCCGGCCTGGACACAGATACGCAGTATTTT	CASGPGLDTDTQYF
13	TRBV12-5	few	TRBJ2-2	.	TGTGCTAGTGGTTTGGTATCGGGCGGGGAGCTGTTTTTT	CASGLVSGGELFF
13	TRBV12-3/TRBV12-4	.	TRBJ1-5	.	TGTGCCAGCAGTTTAGGACAGATACAGCCCCAGCATTTT	CASSLGQIQPQHF
11	TRBV14	few	TRBJ2-7	.	TGTGCCAGCAGCCAAGTTACCCCGAAGTACTTC	CASSQVTPKYF
17	TRBV11-2	.	TRBJ2-5	TRBD2	TGTGCCAGCAGCCCAGTAGGGCTAGCGGGTGGGCGAAGGGCCCAGTACTTC	CASSPVGLAGGRRAQYF
14	TRBV2	.	TRBJ1-2	.	TGTGCCAGCAGCCTTAACAGGGCAGACTATGGCTACACCTTC	CASSLNRADYGYTF
12	TRBV3-1/TRBV3-2	.	TRBJ1-1	.	TGTGCCAGCAGCCGCCGAGGCACTGAAGCTTTCTTT	CASSRRGTEAFF
15	TRBV28	.	TRBJ1-1	.	TGTGCCAGCAGTTTGACCATTGGGGACAACACTGAAGCTTTCTTT	CASSLTIGDNTEAFF
16	TRBV3-1/TRBV3-2	.	TRBJ1-3	.	TGTGCCAGCAGCCAAGTTTCCGGGCATACTGGAAACACCATATATTTT	CASSQVSGHTGNTIYF